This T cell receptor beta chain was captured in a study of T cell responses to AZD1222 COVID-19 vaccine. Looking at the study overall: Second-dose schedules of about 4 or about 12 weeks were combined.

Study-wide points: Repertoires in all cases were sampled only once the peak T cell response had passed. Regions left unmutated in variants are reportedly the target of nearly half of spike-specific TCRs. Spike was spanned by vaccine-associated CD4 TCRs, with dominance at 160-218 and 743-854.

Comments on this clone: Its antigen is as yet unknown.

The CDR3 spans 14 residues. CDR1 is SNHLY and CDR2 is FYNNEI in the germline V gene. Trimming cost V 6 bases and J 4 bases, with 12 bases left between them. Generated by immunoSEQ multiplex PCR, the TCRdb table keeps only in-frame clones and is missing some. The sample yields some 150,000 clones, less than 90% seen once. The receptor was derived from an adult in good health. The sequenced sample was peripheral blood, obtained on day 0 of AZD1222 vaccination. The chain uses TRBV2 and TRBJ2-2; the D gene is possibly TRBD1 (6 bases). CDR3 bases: TGTGCCAGCAGGGAACAGGGTCCCACCGGGGAGCTGTTTTTT. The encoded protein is CASREQGPTGELFF.